Below, one TCR beta chain is given with its context. Using immunoSEQ multiplex PCR, the repertoire was profiled, and TCRdb retains in-frame clones only, with some absent. The data contain 100,000 to 150,000 clones, 85% to 90% of them seen just once; the ten biggest clones take up 25% to 30%. The sample belongs to a study of blood T cell repertoires in COVID-19. About the study: In each case, the material was cDNA or gDNA derived from T cells, B-cell-depleted T cells, or PBMCs.

Material for sequencing was peripheral blood. The origin of this receptor is a woman older than 75 with acute or convalescent COVID-19.

The CDR3: CASSYDGTIGYGYTF. DNA for the CDR3: TGTGCCAGCAGCTATGACGGGACAATTGGCTATGGCTACACCTTC. The chain is built from TRBV5-4 and TRBJ1-2; D is perhaps TRBD1 (6 bases). This CDR3 spans 15 amino acids. Trimming took off 3 bases at V and 4 bases at J, with 16 bases between the two ends. The germline V gene encodes CDR1 SGHNT and CDR2 YYREEE (reference sequence). Using reference TRBV5-4 and TRBJ1-2 for the parts outside the CDR3, the full variable domain is ETGVTQSPTHLIKTRGQQVTLRCSSQSGHNTVSWYQQALGQGPQFIFQYYREEENGRGNFPPRFSGLQFPNYSSELNVNALELDDSALYLCASSYDGTIGYGYTFGSGTRLTVV.